This entry features one TCR beta chain sequence. What it recognizes is unknown. Time point of the sample: patch test 3, about 24 weeks after DPC sensitization. Treatment of the sample: therapeutic diphenylcyclopropenone sensitization with weekly scalp DPC. TCRdb re-derived calls from the RACE reads in MiXCR, one entry per CDR3 protein. The sample lists some 84,000 distinct CDR3 sequences, less than 14% occurring once. This entry is derived from a study of human T cells and chemical hapten exposure. About the research overall: Epicutaneous patch tests delivered 0.01% DPC to the upper back, with evaluation at 6 days.

Study findings and constraints: All donors were alopecia patients, so their immunity may differ from that of healthy people. Significantly more large CDR3 similarity clusters arose among expanded TCRs than among controls.

Trimming took off 4 bases at V and 2 bases at J, with 11 bases between the two ends. CDR1 and CDR2 from the germline V gene are SGHVS and FNYEAQ. This CDR3 spans 14 amino acids. The sample consisted of whole blood, taken in connection with sensitization to the hapten diphenylcyclopropenone (DPC). The receptor was isolated from a woman aged 45-59 years with alopecia areata. Some clones in this sample may be carry-over from other donors' samples. V is TRBV7-6 and J is TRBJ2-5; tentative D call: TRBD2 (6 bases). Here the CDR3 reads CASSSRDFQETQYF. CDR3 coding DNA: TGTGCCAGCAGCTCCCGGGACTTTCAAGAGACCCAGTACTTC. The whole variable domain, filled in from reference TRBV7-6 and TRBJ2-5, reads GAGVSQSPRYKVTKRGQDVALRCDPISGHVSLYWYRQALGQGPEFLTYFNYEAQQDKSGLPNDRFSAERPEGSISTLTIQRTEQRDSAMYRCASSSRDFQETQYFGPGTRLLVL.